This is a list of T cell receptor beta chains from one sample in a study of cytomegalovirus exposure and HLA in healthy donors. Profiling relied on immunoSEQ multiplex PCR, and the TCRdb table lists in-frame clones only, not all of them. The data contain fewer than 150,000 clones, roughly 80% of them seen just once; the ten biggest clones take up 7.5% to 9%. Sequences were obtained from PBMCs. The receptors here all came from a female donor in good health and CMV-seropositive. Each CDR3 is given with its conserved first and last residue. A D gene is named only where the DNA matches it firmly. Not all rows give a size; the values are once, few, many and, for expanded clones, a class.

D gene | clone size | J gene | V gene | CDR3 protein | CDR3 DNA
NA | once | TRBJ2-1 | TRBV9 | CASSPGQSDNEQFF | TGTGCCAGCAGCCCTGGACAGTCAGACAATGAGCAGTTCTTC
TRBD1 | NA | TRBJ2-6 | TRBV4-3 | CASSPSPGQGVLSGANVLTF | TGCGCCAGCAGCCCGAGCCCGGGACAGGGGGTGTTATCTGGGGCCAACGTCCTGACTTTC
NA | NA | TRBJ1-6 | TRBV27 | CATAVGGAPLHF | TGTGCCACCGCAGTGGGGGGAGCGCCCCTCCACTTT
NA | NA | TRBJ1-5 | TRBV27 | CASSPRGQPQHF | TGTGCCAGCAGTCCTCGGGGGCAGCCCCAGCATTTT
NA | few | TRBJ2-1 | TRBV6-1 | CARYRSSYNEQFF | TGTGCCAGATACCGTAGCTCCTACAATGAGCAGTTCTTC
NA | NA | TRBJ2-7 | TRBV27 | CASSPPMSRGGLYEQYF | TGTGCCAGCAGCCCCCCGATGTCTAGGGGCGGTTTGTACGAGCAGTACTTC
NA | few | TRBJ1-1 | TRBV2 | CASAALKNTEAFF | TGTGCCAGCGCCGCTCTAAAGAACACTGAAGCTTTCTTT
NA | NA | TRBJ2-3 | TRBV6-6 | CASSSVGGRSDTQYF | TGTGCCAGCAGTTCCGTCGGGGGGCGGTCAGATACGCAGTATTTT
TRBD1 | few | TRBJ2-2 | TRBV7-2 | CASSLLGQATNTGELFF | TGTGCCAGCAGCTTGCTGGGACAGGCTACGAACACCGGGGAGCTGTTTTTT
NA | NA | TRBJ2-2 | TRBV4-1 | CASSQGPNTGELFF | TGCGCCAGCAGCCAAGGGCCCAACACCGGGGAGCTGTTTTTT
NA | NA | TRBJ2-1 | TRBV10-3 | CATRDSYNEQFF | TGTGCCACCCGGGACTCCTACAATGAGCAGTTCTTC
NA | NA | TRBJ2-2 | TRBV7-3 | CASSLSGYTGELFF | TGTGCCAGCAGCTTAAGCGGATACACCGGGGAGCTGTTTTTT
TRBD1 | NA | TRBJ1-3 | TRBV5-6 | CASSRQGSGNTIYF | TGTGCCAGCAGTCGACAGGGCTCTGGAAACACCATATATTTT
NA | NA | TRBJ1-3 | TRBV6-1 | CASLKLVPGNTIYF | TGTGCCAGCCTGAAGCTAGTCCCTGGAAACACCATATATTTT
NA | NA | TRBJ1-2 | TRBV30 | CAWGWGDGYTF | TGTGCCTGGGGGTGGGGGGATGGCTACACCTTC
TRBD1 | NA | TRBJ2-7 | TRBV28 | CASSLQGAGAYEQYF | TGTGCCAGCAGCCTACAGGGGGCGGGGGCCTACGAGCAGTACTTC